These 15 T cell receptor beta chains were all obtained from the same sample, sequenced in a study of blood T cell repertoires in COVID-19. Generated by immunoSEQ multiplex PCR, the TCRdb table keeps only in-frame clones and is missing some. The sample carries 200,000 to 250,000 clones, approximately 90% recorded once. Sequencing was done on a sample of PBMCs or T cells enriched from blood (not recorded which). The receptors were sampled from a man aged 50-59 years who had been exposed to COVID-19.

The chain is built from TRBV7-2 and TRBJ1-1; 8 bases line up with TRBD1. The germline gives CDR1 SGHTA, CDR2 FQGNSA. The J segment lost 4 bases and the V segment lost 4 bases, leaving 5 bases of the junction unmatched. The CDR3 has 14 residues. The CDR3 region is CASSSQGASTEAFF. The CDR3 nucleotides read TGTGCCAGCAGCTCTCAGGGGGCGAGCACTGAAGCTTTCTTT.

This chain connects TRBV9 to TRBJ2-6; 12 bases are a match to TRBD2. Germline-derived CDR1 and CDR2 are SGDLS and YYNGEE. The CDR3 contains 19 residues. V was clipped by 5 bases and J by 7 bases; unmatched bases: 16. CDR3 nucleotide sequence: TGTGCCAGCAGTCTCACCCCGGGACTAGCGGGTAATCTCGCCAACGTCCTGACTTTC. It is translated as CASSLTPGLAGNLANVLTF.

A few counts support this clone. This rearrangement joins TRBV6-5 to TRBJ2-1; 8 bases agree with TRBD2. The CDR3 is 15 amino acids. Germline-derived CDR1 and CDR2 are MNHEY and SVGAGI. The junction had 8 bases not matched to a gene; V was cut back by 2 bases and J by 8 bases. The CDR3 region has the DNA TGTGCCAGCAGTTACGATGCGGGACTAGTTTATGAGCAGTTCTTC. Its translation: CASSYDAGLVYEQFF.

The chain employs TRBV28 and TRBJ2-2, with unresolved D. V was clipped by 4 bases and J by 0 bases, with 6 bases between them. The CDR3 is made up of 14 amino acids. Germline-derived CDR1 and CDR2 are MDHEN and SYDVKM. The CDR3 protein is CASSSFANTGELFF. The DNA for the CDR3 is TGTGCCAGCAGTTCTTTTGCGAACACCGGGGAGCTGTTTTTT.

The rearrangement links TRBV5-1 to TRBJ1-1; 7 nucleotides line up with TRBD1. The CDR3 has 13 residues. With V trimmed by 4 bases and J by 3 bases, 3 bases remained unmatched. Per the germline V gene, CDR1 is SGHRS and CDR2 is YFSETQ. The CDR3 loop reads CASSEGADTEAFF. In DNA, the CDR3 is TGCGCCAGCAGCGAGGGGGCTGACACTGAAGCTTTCTTT.

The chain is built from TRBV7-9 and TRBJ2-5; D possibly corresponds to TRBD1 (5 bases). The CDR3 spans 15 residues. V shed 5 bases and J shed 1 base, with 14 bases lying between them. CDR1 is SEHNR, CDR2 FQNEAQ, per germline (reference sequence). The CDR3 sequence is CASSPQTEIQETQYF. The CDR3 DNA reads TGTGCCAGCAGCCCACAGACAGAGATCCAAGAGACCCAGTACTTC. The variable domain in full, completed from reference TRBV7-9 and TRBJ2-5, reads DTGVSQNPRHKITKRGQNVTFRCDPISEHNRLYWYRQTLGQGPEFLTYFQNEAQLEKSRLLSDRFSAERPKGSFSTLEIQRTEQGDSAMYLCASSPQTEIQETQYFGPGTRLLVL.

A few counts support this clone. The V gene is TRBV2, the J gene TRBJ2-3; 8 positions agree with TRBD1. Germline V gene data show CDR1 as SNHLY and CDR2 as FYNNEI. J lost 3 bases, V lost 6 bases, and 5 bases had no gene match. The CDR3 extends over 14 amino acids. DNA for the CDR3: TGTGCCAGCAGCGGGACAGGTTGGACAGATACGCAGTATTTT. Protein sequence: CASSGTGWTDTQYF.

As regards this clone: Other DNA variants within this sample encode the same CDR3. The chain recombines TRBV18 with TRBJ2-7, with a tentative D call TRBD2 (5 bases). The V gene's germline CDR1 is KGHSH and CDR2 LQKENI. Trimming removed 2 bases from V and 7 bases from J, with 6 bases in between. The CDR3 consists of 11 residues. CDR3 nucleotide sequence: TGTGCCAGCTCACCAGGCGGGGAGCAGTACGTC. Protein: CASSPGGEQYV.

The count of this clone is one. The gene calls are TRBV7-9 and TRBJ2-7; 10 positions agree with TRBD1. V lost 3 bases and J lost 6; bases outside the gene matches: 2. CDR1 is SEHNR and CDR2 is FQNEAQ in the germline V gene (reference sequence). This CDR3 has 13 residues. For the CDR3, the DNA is TGTGCCAGCAGCTTCCGGACAGGGGGCGAGCAGTACTTC. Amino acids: CASSFRTGGEQYF. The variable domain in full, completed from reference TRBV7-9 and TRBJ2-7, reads DTGVSQNPRHKITKRGQNVTFRCDPISEHNRLYWYRQTLGQGPEFLTYFQNEAQLEKSRLLSDRFSAERPKGSFSTLEIQRTEQGDSAMYLCASSFRTGGEQYFGPGTRLTVT.

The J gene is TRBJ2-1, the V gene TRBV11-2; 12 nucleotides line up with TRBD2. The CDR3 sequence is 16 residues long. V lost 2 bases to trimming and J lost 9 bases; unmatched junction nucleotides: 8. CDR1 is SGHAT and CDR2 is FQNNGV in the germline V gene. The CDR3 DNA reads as TGTGCCAGCAGCTTACTGCTAGCGGGGGGGCCATCTGAGCAGTTCTTC. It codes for CASSLLLAGGPSEQFF.

CDR3 DNA: TGTGCCAGCAGCCAAGGACTAGCGGGCCGCTACGAGCAGTACGTC. Its translation: CASSQGLAGRYEQYV. V is TRBV3-1 (or the pseudogene TRBV3-2) and J is TRBJ2-7; 10 bases are shared with TRBD2. The CDR3 covers 15 residues. V was clipped by 1 base and J by 3 bases; unmatched bases: 3. CDR1 is LGHDT, CDR2 YNNKEL, per germline (reference sequence).

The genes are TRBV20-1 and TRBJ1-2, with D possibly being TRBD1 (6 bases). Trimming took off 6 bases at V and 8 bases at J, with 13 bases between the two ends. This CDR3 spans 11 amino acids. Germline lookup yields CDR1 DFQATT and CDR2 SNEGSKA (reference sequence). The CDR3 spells CSAITGSGYTF. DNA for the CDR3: TGCAGTGCCATAACAGGGTCCGGCTACACCTTC.

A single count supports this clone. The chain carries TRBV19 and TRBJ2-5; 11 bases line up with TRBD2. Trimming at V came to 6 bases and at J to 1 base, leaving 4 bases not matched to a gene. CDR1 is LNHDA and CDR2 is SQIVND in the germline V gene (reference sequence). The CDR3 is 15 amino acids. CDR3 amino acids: CASSLGTSGQETQYF. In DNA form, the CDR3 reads TGTGCCAGTAGCCTAGGGACTAGCGGCCAAGAGACCCAGTACTTC. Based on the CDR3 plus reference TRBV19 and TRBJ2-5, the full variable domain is DGGITQSPKYLFRKEGQNVTLSCEQNLNHDAMYWYRQDPGQGLRLIYYSQIVNDFQKGDIAEGYSVSREKKESFPLTVTSAQKNPTAFYLCASSLGTSGQETQYFGPGTRLLVL.

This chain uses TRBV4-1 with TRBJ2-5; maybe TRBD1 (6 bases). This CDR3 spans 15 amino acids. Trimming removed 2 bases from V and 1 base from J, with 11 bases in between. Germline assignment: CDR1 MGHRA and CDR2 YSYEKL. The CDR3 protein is CASSQLWGRQETQYF. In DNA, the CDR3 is TGCGCCAGCAGCCAATTGTGGGGGCGCCAAGAGACCCAGTACTTC.

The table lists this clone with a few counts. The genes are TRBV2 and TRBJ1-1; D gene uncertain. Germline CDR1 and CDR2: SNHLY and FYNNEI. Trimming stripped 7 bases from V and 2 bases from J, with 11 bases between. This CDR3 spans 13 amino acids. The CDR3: CASIDRLNTEAFF. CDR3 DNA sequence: TGTGCCAGCATAGATAGATTAAACACTGAAGCTTTCTTT.